The 32 T cell receptor beta chains listed next were all sequenced from one sample in a study of read filtering for tumor transcriptome and immune sequencing. From 300 to 400 ng of RNA, a library with molecular barcoded alpha/delta and beta/gamma adaptors was made. TCRdb called the reads again in MiXCR, with one record for every CDR3 protein. The sample contains more than 55,000 distinct CDR3 sequences, roughly a fifth of which appear only once. Sequencing was done on a sample of a population of CD138-negative cells sorted from bone marrow. The receptors were sampled from a donor at least 40 years old with multiple myeloma.

This clonotype was found a few times. Being one base from a much bigger clone, this may be a read error. The chain carries TRBV20-1 and TRBJ1-1; TRBD1 is a possible D gene (5 bases). The CDR3 covers 13 residues. The germline V and J ends were trimmed by 5 bases and 3 bases, with 13 bases remaining between them. Germline V gene data show CDR1 as DFQATT and CDR2 as SNEGSKA (reference sequence). In DNA, the CDR3 is TGCAGTGCTGGTAGGGACGCGGACACTGAAGCTTTCTTT. As protein: CSAGRDADTEAFF.

At least ten counts were recorded for this clonotype. This rearrangement joins TRBV2 to TRBJ2-4; D gene uncertain. Trimming shortened V by 8 bases and J by 4 bases, and 9 bases separated the two germline ends. Germline V gene sequence: CDR1 SNHLY, CDR2 FYNNEI. The CDR3 contains 12 residues. CDR3 residues: CASGLNKNIQYF. CDR3 nucleotide sequence: TGTGCCAGCGGGCTGAATAAAAACATTCAGTACTTC.

The sample holds many counts of this clonotype. The chain uses TRBV7-2 and TRBJ1-2; no clear D. The CDR3 covers 13 residues. CDR1 SGHTA and CDR2 FQGNSA come from the germline V gene. The V end lost 4 bases, the J end lost 2 bases, and 8 bases lay between the germline ends. This chain's CDR3 is CASSSSPNYGYTF. CDR3 bases: TGTGCCAGCAGCTCGTCGCCAAACTATGGCTACACCTTC.

As concerns this clonotype: This is likely a read error, given that the CDR3 carries no conserved phenylalanine or tryptophan at its end. The chain carries TRBV7-6 and TRBJ1-1; D may be TRBD1 (5 bases). Germline V gives CDR1 SGHVS, CDR2 FNYEAQ. Trimming removed 1 base at V and 0 bases at J, with 12 bases between. This CDR3 comprises 16 residues. CDR3 loop: CASSLGQGWMNTEAFL. CDR3 DNA sequence: TGTGCCAGCAGCTTAGGGCAGGGCTGGATGAACACTGAAGCTTTCTTA.

This clonotype has just a few counts. The chain links TRBV6-6 to TRBJ1-1; 8 bases agree with TRBD1. CDR3 length: 18 amino acids. The ends lost 5 bases at V and 3 bases at J; junction bases unmatched: 17. The germline V gene has CDR1 MNHNY and CDR2 SVGAGI (reference sequence). CDR3 region: CASSPLRQGALGDTEAFF. In DNA, the CDR3 is TGTGCCAGCAGTCCCCTAAGGCAGGGGGCCTTAGGGGACACTGAAGCTTTCTTT.

This clonotype appeared many times. This chain links TRBV5-1 with TRBJ2-7; the D call may be TRBD1 or TRBD2 (6 bases each). Germline values: CDR1 SGHRS, CDR2 YFSETQ. The CDR3 is 14 residues long. V was trimmed by 2 bases and J by 6 bases, leaving 15 bases between them. The CDR3 spells CASSLRGRGGEQYF. For the CDR3, the DNA is TGCGCCAGCAGCTTAAGAGGCAGGGGAGGCGAGCAGTACTTC.

As regards this clonotype: This may be a read error, as it is one base from a much larger clone. The V call is TRBV5-1, the J call TRBJ2-1; TRBD2 might be the D (6 bases). This CDR3 spans 15 amino acids. The V and J ends lost 6 bases and 7 bases respectively, with 20 bases between them. Germline assignment: CDR1 SGHRS and CDR2 YFSETQ. The CDR3 reads CASNLAAGIGNEQFF. The CDR3 DNA reads as TGCGCCAGCAACCTTGCCGCGGGGATAGGGAATGAGCAGTTCTTC.

This clonotype was observed many times. The rearrangement links TRBV7-9 to TRBJ2-7; D ambiguous. CDR3 length: 14 residues. Germline V gene sequence: CDR1 SEHNR, CDR2 FQNEAQ (reference sequence). The ends were cut back, 6 bases at V and 2 bases at J, with 14 bases in the middle. CDR3 sequence reads: CASSRSRNPYEQYF. CDR3 coding DNA: TGTGCCAGCAGTAGATCTAGGAACCCCTACGAGCAGTACTTC.

This clonotype was seen at least ten times. The gene calls are TRBV29-1 and TRBJ2-7, with D possibly matching TRBD1 (6 bases). Between the trimmed V and J ends, which lost 2 bases and 6 bases, there was a span of 8 bases. Per the germline V gene, CDR1 is SQVTM and CDR2 is ANQGSEA. The CDR3 spans 11 residues. The chain's CDR3 is CSVELGAEQYF. The CDR3 coding sequence is TGCAGCGTTGAATTGGGGGCCGAGCAGTACTTC.

Regarding this clonotype: A much larger clone lies one base from this, so it may be a read error. The conserved phenylalanine or tryptophan normally closing the CDR3 is absent here, so this likely arose from a read error. This chain connects TRBV12-3 or TRBV12-4 to TRBJ1-5, with no clear D. Trimming left V 7 bases short and J 0 bases short, with 7 bases between. This CDR3 is 13 amino acids long. CDR3 loop: CASTKNSNQPQHL. CDR3 coding DNA: TGTGCCAGCACAAAGAATAGCAATCAGCCCCAGCATCTT.

This clonotype was seen at least ten times. V usage is TRBV7-2 and J usage is TRBJ1-1; 7 nucleotides align to TRBD1. There are 14 residues in the CDR3. Germline lookup yields CDR1 SGHTA and CDR2 FQGNSA. Losses at the gene ends were 7 bases for V and 4 bases for J; bases not matched to a gene: 9. In DNA, the CDR3 is TGTGCCAGCACCCGAAACAGGGGAGTCACTGAAGCTTTCTTT. It yields the protein CASTRNRGVTEAFF.

This clonotype was seen at least ten times. The V call is TRBV6-7, the J call TRBJ2-7, with no clear D. TRBV6-7 is an ORF, and what it does is uncertain. The CDR3 has 11 residues. The germline V and J ends were trimmed by 10 bases and 7 bases, with 14 bases remaining between them. The DNA of the CDR3 is TGTGCCACCCCGAGGCACGAGGAGCAGTACTTC. This codes for CATPRHEEQYF.

This chain links TRBV12-3 or TRBV12-4 with TRBJ2-7, with D tentatively TRBD2 (5 bases). The CDR3 is 15 amino acids. Trimming left V 5 bases short and J 5 bases short, with 19 bases between. This CDR3 is CASSNGVMAGDEQYF. CDR3 nucleotides: TGTGCCAGCAGTAACGGGGTTATGGCAGGTGACGAGCAGTACTTC.

This clonotype was found a few times. This chain links TRBV2 with TRBJ2-1, with D possibly matching TRBD2 (5 bases). The length of the CDR3 is 14 residues. V gave up 7 bases and J gave up 0 bases, with 10 bases separating them. The germline V gene has CDR1 SNHLY and CDR2 FYNNEI. CDR3 amino acids: CASNRESSYNEQFF. CDR3 sequence (DNA): TGTGCCAGCAACCGGGAAAGCTCCTACAATGAGCAGTTCTTC.

In its sample, this clonotype was seen many times. The V and J genes are TRBV6-2 or TRBV6-3 and TRBJ2-3; TRBD2 agrees at 8 bases. This CDR3 is built from 16 residues. The V and J ends lost 4 bases and 5 bases, in that order; junction bases with no gene match: 11. Germline CDR1 and CDR2: MNHEY and SVGEGT. The CDR3: CASSSLSRGERDTQYF. The CDR3 coding sequence is TGTGCCAGCAGTTCCCTCTCGCGGGGGGAAAGAGATACGCAGTATTTT.

This clonotype has at least ten counts. The CDR3 region has the DNA TGTGCCAGCAGCCCCGGACTAGCAGGGGAGACCCAGTACTTC. Residues: CASSPGLAGETQYF. The chain joins TRBV5-4 to TRBJ2-5, with 8 bases identical to TRBD2. Trimming at V came to 4 bases and at J to 5 bases, leaving 7 bases not matched to a gene. Germline loops: CDR1 SGHNT, CDR2 YYREEE (reference sequence). This CDR3 is built from 14 residues.

The chain carries TRBV29-1 and TRBJ2-5, with 9 bases fitting TRBD2. CDR1 is SQVTM, CDR2 ANQGSEA, per germline. The CDR3 has 16 residues. V trimming: 1 base; J trimming: 2 bases; junction bases outside the gene matches: 8. The CDR3 is CSVEGTTGLAQETQYF. CDR3 in DNA: TGCAGCGTTGAAGGAACTACGGGACTAGCACAAGAGACCCAGTACTTC.

This clonotype was detected ten times or more. The V and J genes are TRBV19 and TRBJ2-1; TRBD2 matches at 7 bases. CDR1 is LNHDA, CDR2 SQIVND, per germline (reference sequence). V lost 3 bases and J lost 7; bases outside the gene matches: 15. The CDR3 consists of 17 residues. The CDR3 DNA sequence: TGTGCCAGTAGTATTGGCGGGAGTACCCTCGGGGGGAATGAGCAGTTCTTC. It translates to CASSIGGSTLGGNEQFF.

This clonotype was detected many times. CDR3 amino acids: CASSREPQAVYEQYF. For the CDR3, the DNA is TGTGCCAGCAGCCGAGAGCCGCAGGCGGTCTACGAGCAGTACTTC. The chain recombines TRBV5-6 with TRBJ2-7; D is ambiguous. This CDR3 spans 15 amino acids. The germline gives CDR1 SGHDT, CDR2 YYEEEE. V shed 4 bases and J shed 3 bases, with 17 bases lying between them.

This clonotype has ten or more counts. The gene calls are TRBV20-1 and TRBJ2-7, with 10 bases identical to TRBD2. The CDR3 is made up of 15 amino acids. The J segment lost 1 base and the V segment lost 2 bases, leaving 5 bases of the junction unmatched. Germline lookup yields CDR1 DFQATT and CDR2 SNEGSKA (reference sequence). CDR3 residues: CSARKATSGSYEQYF. The CDR3 DNA is TGCAGTGCTAGAAAAGCGACTAGCGGGTCCTACGAGCAGTACTTC.

This clonotype was picked up many times. CDR3 loop: CATSQGDQETQYF. CDR3 DNA sequence: TGTGCCACCTCACAGGGAGACCAAGAGACCCAGTACTTC. The rearrangement uses TRBV15 and TRBJ2-5; a possible D gene is TRBD1 (6 bases). Germline lookup yields CDR1 LNHNV and CDR2 YYDKDF (reference sequence). V lost 8 bases to trimming and J lost 0 bases, with 10 bases between them. CDR3 length equals 13 residues.

This clonotype has just a few counts. It is likely a read error, because the conserved phenylalanine at the end of the CDR3 is missing. The chain couples TRBV3-1 to TRBJ2-1; the match to TRBD2 covers 7 bases. J was trimmed by 2 bases and V by 5 bases; bases with no gene match: 3. The germline V gene has CDR1 LGHDT and CDR2 YNNKEL (reference sequence). The CDR3 is made up of 14 amino acids. The CDR3 is CASSGGGAYNEQFL. Here the CDR3 DNA reads TGTGCCAGCAGCGGGGGGGGGGCCTACAATGAGCAGTTCCTC.

Only a few counts were recorded for this clonotype. This chain joins TRBV19 and TRBJ2-7; 9 bases are a match to TRBD1. The J segment lost 5 bases and the V segment lost 6 bases, leaving 14 bases of the junction unmatched. The CDR3 is 16 residues long. Germline V gives CDR1 LNHDA, CDR2 SQIVND (reference sequence). CDR3 protein: CASSPLGTGFADEQYF. Here the CDR3 DNA reads TGTGCCAGTAGCCCCCTCGGGACAGGGTTTGCGGACGAGCAGTACTTC.

This clonotype was counted ten times or more. V usage is TRBV11-1 and J usage is TRBJ1-1; no clear D. The germline V and J ends were trimmed by 2 bases and 0 bases, with 16 bases remaining between them. CDR1 is SGHAT and CDR2 is FQDESV in the germline V gene (reference sequence). CDR3 length equals 17 residues. The CDR3 nucleotides are TGTGCCAGCAGCTTAACGCGCGGCAGCGCCATGAACACTGAAGCTTTCTTT. Its protein is CASSLTRGSAMNTEAFF.

Many counts were recorded for this clonotype. The chain uses TRBV28 and TRBJ2-2, with D perhaps matching TRBD1 (6 bases). The length of the CDR3 is 16 residues. The V end lost 7 bases, the J end lost 0 bases, and 15 bases lay between the germline ends. CDR1 and CDR2 (germline): MDHEN, SYDVKM. The CDR3 loop reads CASTTTGLTNTGELFF. The CDR3 DNA reads as TGTGCCAGCACAACAACAGGGCTAACGAACACCGGGGAGCTGTTTTTT. The variable domain in full, with the rest retrieved from reference TRBV28 and TRBJ2-2, is DVKVTQSSRYLVKRTGEKVFLECVQDMDHENMFWYRQDPGLGLRLIYFSYDVKMKEKGDIPEGYSVSREKKERFSLILESASTNQTSMYLCASTTTGLTNTGELFFGEGSRLTVL.

Notes on this clonotype: This could be a read error, since a much larger clone is one nucleotide away. CDR3 sequence (DNA): TGTGCCAGCTCACCACTGGCTAGCGGCCAAGAGACCCAGTACTTC. It is translated as CASSPLASGQETQYF. The V call is TRBV18, the J call TRBJ2-5; 7 bases map to TRBD2. The germline CDR1 and CDR2 sequences are KGHSH and LQKENI. This CDR3 has 15 amino acids. The ends lost 1 base at V and 1 base at J; junction bases unmatched: 3.

This clonotype was picked up many times. The rearrangement links TRBV20-1 to TRBJ2-1, with TRBD2 as a possible D gene (5 bases). Germline V lookup: CDR1 DFQATT, CDR2 SNEGSKA (reference sequence). V lost 7 bases to trimming and J lost 7 bases, with 23 bases between them. The CDR3 is made up of 15 amino acids. Here the CDR3 DNA reads TGCAGTGGGGTTTCTGCGGGCAATTTGGGGAATGAGCAGTTCTTC. Amino acid sequence: CSGVSAGNLGNEQFF.

This clonotype has a handful of counts. The V and J genes are TRBV11-2 and TRBJ2-5, with 7 bases aligning to TRBD1. The CDR3 consists of 12 residues. After removal of 5 bases from V and 10 bases from J, the junction contained 7 bases not matched to a gene. CDR1 and CDR2 from the germline V gene are SGHAT and FQNNGV. This CDR3 reads CASSQTGIDQYF. The CDR3 DNA follows: TGTGCCAGCAGCCAGACAGGGATTGACCAGTACTTC.

By share of the sample, this clonotype is medium-sized. The rearrangement uses TRBV5-1 and TRBJ2-1, with 10 bases fitting TRBD1. The CDR3 is 14 residues long. Germline-derived CDR1 and CDR2 are SGHRS and YFSETQ. V lost 6 bases to trimming and J lost 8 bases; unmatched junction nucleotides: 8. The CDR3 DNA reads TGCGCCAGCATCTCGACAGGGGGCAGTTATGAGCAGTTCTTC. This codes for CASISTGGSYEQFF.

This chain connects TRBV29-1 to TRBJ1-1, with D possibly matching TRBD1 (5 bases). The CDR3 has 13 amino acids. Trimming removed 3 bases at V and 12 bases at J, with 20 bases between. Germline lookup yields CDR1 SQVTM and CDR2 ANQGSEA. The CDR3 nucleotides are TGCAGCGTTGAGGAAGTTTTGGGGGGAGAATCTTTCTTT. Translation: CSVEEVLGGESFF.

This clonotype came up many times. V and J are TRBV6-2 or TRBV6-3 and TRBJ2-7, with TRBD1 matching over 9 bases. V lost 5 bases to trimming and J lost 6 bases; unmatched junction nucleotides: 14. Germline V lookup: CDR1 MNHEY, CDR2 SVGEGT. The CDR3 consists of 16 residues. Here the CDR3 DNA reads TGTGCCAGCAGTGAACCGCCCGGGACAGGGTTTGCCGAGCAGTACTTC. It yields the protein CASSEPPGTGFAEQYF.

This clonotype was observed at least ten times. The chain employs TRBV20-1 and TRBJ2-1, with D tentatively TRBD1 or TRBD2 (5 bases each). This CDR3 contains 16 residues. The V end was cut by 2 bases, the J end by 6 bases, with 20 bases between. In germline, CDR1 is DFQATT, CDR2 SNEGSKA (reference sequence). CDR3 in amino acids: CSARPQTPGTGNEQFF. CDR3 nucleotides: TGCAGTGCTAGACCCCAAACCCCTGGGACGGGCAATGAGCAGTTCTTC.